This TCR beta chain was sequenced in a study of T-cell memory formation after mild COVID-19. In this sample, this clonotype turned up many times. From the 5' RACE reads, TCRdb called clonotypes with MiXCR, one entry per CDR3 protein. The sample comprises over 500,000 distinct CDR3 sequences, 17% of which are singletons, and about 8.1% rests with the top ten. Losses at the gene ends were 2 bases for V and 4 bases for J; bases not matched to a gene: 10. The CDR3 loop spans 16 amino acids. Per the germline V gene, CDR1 is SGHVS and CDR2 is FQNEAQ. The chain recombines TRBV7-8 with TRBJ2-5; TRBD1 aligns across 7 bases. The sequence was collected from an adult woman who had mild COVID-19 (a few samples of this study predate the infection). Cell type and time point are not known. Sequencing used PBMCs or a T cell subset sorted from them (not recorded which). The CDR3 DNA reads as TGTGCCAGCAGCTTATCCGGGACAGCTGCCCGAGAGACCCAGTACTTC. This encodes CASSLSGTAARETQYF.